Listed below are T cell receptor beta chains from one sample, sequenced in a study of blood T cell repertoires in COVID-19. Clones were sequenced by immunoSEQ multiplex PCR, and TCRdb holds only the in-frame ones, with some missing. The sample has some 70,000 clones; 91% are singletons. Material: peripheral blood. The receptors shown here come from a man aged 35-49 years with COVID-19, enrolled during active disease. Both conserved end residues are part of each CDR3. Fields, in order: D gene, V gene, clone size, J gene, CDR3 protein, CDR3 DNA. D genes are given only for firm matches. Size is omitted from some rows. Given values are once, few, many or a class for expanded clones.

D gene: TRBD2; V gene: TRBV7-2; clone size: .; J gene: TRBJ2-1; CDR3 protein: CASSLGGGPFF; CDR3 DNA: TGTGCCAGCAGCTTAGGCGGGGGGCCGTTCTTC
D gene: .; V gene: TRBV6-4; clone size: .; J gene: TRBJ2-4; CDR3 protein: CASMSGIAKNIQYF; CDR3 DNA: TGTGCCAGCATGTCAGGGATAGCCAAAAACATTCAGTACTTC
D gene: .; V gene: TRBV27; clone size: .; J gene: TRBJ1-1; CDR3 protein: CASSLLGTPNTEAFF; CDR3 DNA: TGTGCCAGCAGTTTACTTGGGACACCGAACACTGAAGCTTTCTTT
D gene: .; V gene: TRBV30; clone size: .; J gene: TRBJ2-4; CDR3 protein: CAWREKGLAKNIQYF; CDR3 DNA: TGTGCCTGGAGGGAAAAGGGACTAGCCAAAAACATTCAGTACTTC
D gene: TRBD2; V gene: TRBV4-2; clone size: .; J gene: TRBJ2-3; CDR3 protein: CASSQDKGAGGPADTQYF; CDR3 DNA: TGTGCCAGCAGCCAAGATAAAGGAGCGGGGGGGCCGGCAGATACGCAGTATTTT
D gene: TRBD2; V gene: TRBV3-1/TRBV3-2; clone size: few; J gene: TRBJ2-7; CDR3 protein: CASSPGGLYEQYF; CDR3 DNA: TGTGCCAGCAGCCCGGGGGGACTCTACGAGCAGTACTTC
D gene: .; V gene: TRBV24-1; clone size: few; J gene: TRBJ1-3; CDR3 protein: CATRQVSGNTIYF; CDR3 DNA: TGTGCCACCAGACAGGTCTCTGGAAACACCATATATTTT
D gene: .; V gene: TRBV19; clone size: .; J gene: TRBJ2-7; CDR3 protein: CASSGQGLLEQYF; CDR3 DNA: TGTGCCAGTAGTGGGCAGGGGCTGCTCGAGCAGTACTTC
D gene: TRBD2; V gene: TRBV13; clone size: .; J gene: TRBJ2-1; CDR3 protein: CASRHPGLAGSNEQFF; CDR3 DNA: TGTGCCAGCAGACACCCGGGACTAGCGGGATCTAATGAGCAGTTCTTC
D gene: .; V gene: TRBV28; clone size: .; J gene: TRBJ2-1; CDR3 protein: CASSSDNEQFF; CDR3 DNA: TGTGCCAGCAGTTCAGACAATGAGCAGTTCTTC
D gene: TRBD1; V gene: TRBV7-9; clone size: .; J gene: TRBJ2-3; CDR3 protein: CASSKPGQGVRTDTQYF; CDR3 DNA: TGTGCCAGCAGCAAACCGGGACAGGGGGTTCGCACAGATACGCAGTATTTT
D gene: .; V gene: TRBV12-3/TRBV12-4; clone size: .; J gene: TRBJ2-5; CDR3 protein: CASSLITGTQYF; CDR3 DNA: TGTGCCAGCTCTCTCATTACGGGGACCCAGTACTTC
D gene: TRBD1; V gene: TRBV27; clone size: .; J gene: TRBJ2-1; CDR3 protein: CASSSGGGNEQFF; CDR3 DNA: TGTGCCAGCAGTTCAGGGGGTGGCAATGAGCAGTTCTTC
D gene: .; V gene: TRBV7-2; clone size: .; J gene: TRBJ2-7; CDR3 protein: CASSLVRARTLYEQYF; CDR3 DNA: TGTGCCAGCAGCTTAGTCCGGGCGAGGACACTCTACGAGCAGTACTTC
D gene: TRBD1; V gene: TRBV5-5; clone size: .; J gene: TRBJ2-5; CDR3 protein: CASSPASNGQGGTQYF; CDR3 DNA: TGTGCCAGCAGCCCCGCCTCCAACGGACAGGGTGGGACCCAGTACTTC
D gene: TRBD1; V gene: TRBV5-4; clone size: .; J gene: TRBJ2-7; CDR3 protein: CASSPPGDRGTRNEQYF; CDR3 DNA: TGTGCCAGCAGTCCCCCCGGGGACAGGGGAACTCGAAACGAGCAGTACTTC
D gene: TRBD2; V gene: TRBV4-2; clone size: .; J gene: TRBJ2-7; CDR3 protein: CASSAGTSGTYEQYF; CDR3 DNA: TGTGCCAGCAGCGCCGGGACTAGCGGAACCTACGAGCAGTACTTC
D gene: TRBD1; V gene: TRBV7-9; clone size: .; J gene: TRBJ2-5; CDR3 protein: CASSRTGRRVTQYF; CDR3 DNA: TGTGCCAGCAGCCGGACAGGGCGAAGGGTGACCCAGTACTTC
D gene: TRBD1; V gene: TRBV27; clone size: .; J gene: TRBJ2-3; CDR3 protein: CASSSLGTGYADTQYF; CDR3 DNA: TGTGCCAGCAGTTCCCTCGGGACAGGGTATGCAGATACGCAGTATTTT
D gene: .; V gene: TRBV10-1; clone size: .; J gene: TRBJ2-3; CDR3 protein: CASSEGTSTDTQYF; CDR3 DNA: TGCGCCAGCAGTGAGGGGACTAGCACAGATACGCAGTATTTT
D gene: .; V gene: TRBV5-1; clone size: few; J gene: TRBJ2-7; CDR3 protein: CASSLGSGLGEQYF; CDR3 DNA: TGCGCCAGCAGCTTGGGATCGGGACTCGGCGAGCAGTACTTC
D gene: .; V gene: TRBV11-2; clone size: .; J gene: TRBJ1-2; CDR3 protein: CASSSIIQMNYGYTF; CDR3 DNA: TGTGCCAGCAGCTCTATAATACAGATGAACTATGGCTACACCTTC